These T cell receptor beta chains were read from a single sample in a study of T-cell memory formation after mild COVID-19. TCRdb re-called the 5' RACE reads through MiXCR, storing one row per CDR3 protein. This table holds about 390,000 distinct CDR3 sequences, about a sixth found once. Source material: PBMCs or a T cell subset sorted from them (not recorded which). These receptors were collected from a man aged 18 to 35 who had mild COVID-19 (a few samples of this study predate the infection). Cell type and time point are not known. CDR3s include the opening cysteine and the closing phenylalanine or tryptophan. Fields, in order: CDR3 length, clone size, J gene, V gene, D gene, CDR3 DNA, CDR3 protein. A D gene is named only where the DNA matches it firmly. Clone size is shown for a subset of rows, as once, few, many or a class of expanded clone.

15 | many | TRBJ1-1 | TRBV5-1 | NA | TGCGCCAGCAGCTTGTTCGACTTGGGTAACACTGAAGCTTTCTTT | CASSLFDLGNTEAFF
15 | few | TRBJ2-5 | TRBV5-4 | TRBD1 | TGTGCCAGCAGCACCGCAGGGGGAATGGGTGAGACCCAGTACTTC | CASSTAGGMGETQYF
14 | few | TRBJ2-1 | TRBV2 | NA | TGTGCCAGCTTGGCGGGGGCCTCCTACAATGAGCAGTTCTTC | CASLAGASYNEQFF
15 | NA | TRBJ1-1 | TRBV11-2 | NA | TGTGCCAGCAGACAAGAGGCTAGGGAACGGACTGAAGCTTTCTTT | CASRQEARERTEAFF
14 | few | TRBJ2-2 | TRBV7-2 | NA | TGTGCCAGCGGACTTAGCGGTAACACCGGGGAGCTGTTTTTT | CASGLSGNTGELFF
18 | few | TRBJ2-5 | TRBV6-2/TRBV6-3 | TRBD2 | TGTGCCAGCATGGGCCCCGACAGACTAGCGGGAATCCAAGAGACCCAGTACTTC | CASMGPDRLAGIQETQYF
16 | NA | TRBJ2-5 | TRBV28 | TRBD1 | TGTGCCAGCAGTCCACTCCGACAGGGGGCGGTGGAGACCCAGTACTTC | CASSPLRQGAVETQYF
14 | NA | TRBJ2-3 | TRBV7-2 | NA | TGTGCCAGCAGCTTCGCGGGCTTCACAGATACGCAGTATTTT | CASSFAGFTDTQYF
13 | NA | TRBJ2-3 | TRBV15 | NA | TGTGCCACCAGCGCTATTACGCAGGATACGCAGTATTTT | CATSAITQDTQYF
13 | few | TRBJ2-2 | TRBV2 | NA | TGTGCCAGCAGTGGGTTAGTCCCCGGGGAGCTGTTTTTT | CASSGLVPGELFF
15 | few | TRBJ1-4 | TRBV4-2 | NA | TGTGCCAGCAGCCAAGGGGACTTCCTACAGGAAAAACTGTTTTTT | CASSQGDFLQEKLFF
16 | few | TRBJ2-7 | TRBV28 | NA | TGTGCCAGCAGTCCCCCCGCCAGCTCCCCATCCTACGAGCAGTACTTC | CASSPPASSPSYEQYF
17 | NA | TRBJ2-7 | TRBV6-2/TRBV6-3 | NA | TGTGCCAGCAGTTACCTTCCCGGGACGGGGAGCTCCTACGAGCAGTACTTC | CASSYLPGTGSSYEQYF
14 | medium-sized | TRBJ2-7 | TRBV2 | NA | TGTGCCAGCAGTGAACGGACGAGCTCCTACGAGCAGTACTTC | CASSERTSSYEQYF
12 | few | TRBJ2-7 | TRBV5-1 | NA | TGCGCCAGCAGCTCCGGGAACTACGAGCAGTACTTC | CASSSGNYEQYF
14 | few | TRBJ2-7 | TRBV6-2/TRBV6-3 | NA | TGTGCCAGCAGAGGTATCCGGGACAACTACGAGCAGTACTTC | CASRGIRDNYEQYF
16 | NA | TRBJ1-2 | TRBV16 | NA | TGTGCCAGCAGCCAATTTTTAGGGGATGCTAACTATGGCTACACCTTC | CASSQFLGDANYGYTF
15 | many | TRBJ2-3 | TRBV6-5 | TRBD1 | TGTGCCAGCCGCGACAGGGGGCTTCGCACAGATACGCAGTATTTT | CASRDRGLRTDTQYF
15 | NA | TRBJ2-1 | TRBV5-1 | TRBD1 | TGCGCCAGCAGCGCGCCCGGGACAGGGAACGATGAGCAGTTCTTC | CASSAPGTGNDEQFF
20 | NA | TRBJ1-2 | TRBV6-6 | TRBD1 | TGTGCCAGCAGTTACCGTCACCTTGAAGGGACAGGGGGCATAGGCTATGGCTACACCTTC | CASSYRHLEGTGGIGYGYTF
14 | NA | TRBJ2-7 | TRBV7-9 | TRBD1 | TGTGCCAGCAGCTTAAGGACAGGGTTCGACGAGCAGTACTTC | CASSLRTGFDEQYF
18 | many | TRBJ2-5 | TRBV4-3 | TRBD1 | TGCGCCAGCAGCCAAGCAGTCGGCAGGGGGCGAGGGGGAGAGACCCAGTACTTC | CASSQAVGRGRGGETQYF
11 | NA | TRBJ2-7 | TRBV18 | NA | TGTGCCAGCTCAATAGGGTACGAGCAGTACTTC | CASSIGYEQYF
12 | NA | TRBJ1-1 | TRBV7-9 | NA | TGTGCCAGCAGCTTGTGGCAGAAGGAAGCTTTCTTT | CASSLWQKEAFF
15 | NA | TRBJ1-4 | TRBV7-2 | NA | TGTGCCAGCAGCTTAGTTCGGGGGATGGGTGAAAAACTGTTTTTT | CASSLVRGMGEKLFF
12 | few | TRBJ1-1 | TRBV10-3 | NA | TGTGCCATCAGTGACCAGGGACCTGAAGCTTTCTTT | CAISDQGPEAFF
15 | NA | TRBJ1-2 | TRBV25-1 | NA | TGTGCCAGCAGTGAGTTTAGCCGCCAGGGCTATGGCTACACCTTC | CASSEFSRQGYGYTF
14 | few | TRBJ1-1 | TRBV7-6 | NA | TGTGCCAGCAGCAAACGGACGGAGAACACTGAAGCTTTCTTT | CASSKRTENTEAFF
13 | few | TRBJ1-1 | TRBV7-9 | NA | TGTGCCAGCAGCCCGAGCTTGGGCACTGAAGCTTTCTTT | CASSPSLGTEAFF
17 | few | TRBJ2-3 | TRBV11-2 | TRBD2 | TGTGCCAGCAGCTCCCACTCTGGGGGACTAGTAGCAGATACGCAGTATTTT | CASSSHSGGLVADTQYF
15 | few | TRBJ2-2 | TRBV6-2/TRBV6-3 | NA | TGTGCCAGCAGGACAGCCCGGGCGAACACCGGGGAGCTGTTTTTT | CASRTARANTGELFF
14 | NA | TRBJ1-6 | TRBV19 | NA | TGTGCCAGTAGCTTTTTGGCTGTCCATTCACCCCTCCACTTT | CASSFLAVHSPLHF
14 | NA | TRBJ1-2 | TRBV6-2/TRBV6-3 | NA | TGTGCCAGCACCACGGGGCAGACCCGTCGTGGCTACACCTTC | CASTTGQTRRGYTF
19 | NA | TRBJ2-3 | TRBV18 | TRBD1 | TGTGCCAGCTCACCCTGGCGAGGGGGCCGAGCCACTAGCACAGATACGCAGTATTTT | CASSPWRGGRATSTDTQYF
12 | few | TRBJ2-2 | TRBV2 | NA | TGTGCCAGCAGATACAGCGCCGGGGAGCTGTTTTTT | CASRYSAGELFF
17 | many | TRBJ1-6 | TRBV3-1 | TRBD1 | TGTGCCAGCAGCCAACCTAGACAGGGGAGGAATAATTCACCCCTCCACTTT | CASSQPRQGRNNSPLHF
14 | few | TRBJ2-5 | TRBV14 | NA | TGTGCCAGCAGCTCTCTTTGGGGGGAAGAGACCCAGTACTTC | CASSSLWGEETQYF
16 | medium-sized | TRBJ2-1 | TRBV11-2 | NA | TGTGCCAGCAGCTTATTGTCCCCGGAGTACTACAATGAGCAGTTCTTC | CASSLLSPEYYNEQFF
18 | NA | TRBJ2-3 | TRBV11-2 | TRBD2 | TGTGCCAGCAGCCCTGGGACTAGCGGGGAGACTAGCACAGATACGCAGTATTTT | CASSPGTSGETSTDTQYF
15 | few | TRBJ2-7 | TRBV7-2 | NA | TGTGCCAGCAGCCCGGGACGTCTGAGCTCCTACGAGCAGTACTTC | CASSPGRLSSYEQYF
16 | few | TRBJ2-2 | TRBV20-1 | TRBD2 | TGCAGTGCTAGACCCCGGACTAGCGGTAACACCGGGGAGCTGTTTTTT | CSARPRTSGNTGELFF
12 | few | TRBJ1-1 | TRBV5-1 | NA | TGCGCCACCGAGGGGAGGATCACTGAAGCTTTCTTT | CATEGRITEAFF
15 | NA | TRBJ1-2 | TRBV6-1 | NA | TGTGCCAGCAGGCTGACAGGTTTCGGGGGCTATGGCTACACCTTC | CASRLTGFGGYGYTF
16 | NA | TRBJ1-1 | TRBV6-5 | NA | TGTGCCAGCAGTTACTTAGGGGGGCGAGGGAACACTGAAGCTTTCTTT | CASSYLGGRGNTEAFF